This is a list of T cell receptor beta chains from one sample in a study of CD8+ T cells in alopecia areata. Clones were read by immunoSEQ multiplex PCR, and TCRdb kept only the in-frame ones, dropping some. The sample lists roughly 150,000 clones, more than 75% occurring once. Material: CD8+ T cells sorted from blood, obtained at week 0. The receptors originated from a human donor with alopecia areata. Each CDR3 is given with its conserved first and last residue. The order of the fields is V gene, clone size, J gene, CDR3 length, D gene, CDR3 DNA, CDR3 protein. The D gene is left open where the match is weak. Clone sizes are given selectively: once, few, many, or a class where the clone is expanded.

v_gene: TRBV4-1
abundance: .
j_gene: TRBJ2-2
len: 14
d_gene: TRBD1
CDR3nt: TGCGCCAGCAGCCAAATGACAGGGGCCGGGGAGCTGTTTTTT
CDR3aa: CASSQMTGAGELFF

v_gene: TRBV4-2
abundance: .
j_gene: TRBJ2-3
len: 18
d_gene: TRBD2
CDR3nt: TGTGCCAGCAGCCAAGATGACCTACTAGCGGGTCTAACAGATACGCAGTATTTT
CDR3aa: CASSQDDLLAGLTDTQYF

v_gene: TRBV29-1
abundance: .
j_gene: TRBJ2-3
len: 18
d_gene: TRBD2
CDR3nt: TGCAGCGTTAGGACTAGCGGGGGCCCTACCGTCCACACAGATACGCAGTATTTT
CDR3aa: CSVRTSGGPTVHTDTQYF

v_gene: TRBV27
abundance: .
j_gene: TRBJ2-1
len: 16
d_gene: TRBD2
CDR3nt: TGTGCCAGCAGCCCAACTCTAGCGGGTATCTACAATGAGCAGTTCTTC
CDR3aa: CASSPTLAGIYNEQFF

v_gene: TRBV27
abundance: .
j_gene: TRBJ2-7
len: 14
d_gene: TRBD2
CDR3nt: TGTGCCAGCAGAGACGGCGGGAGGGCCGACGAGCAGTACTTC
CDR3aa: CASRDGGRADEQYF

v_gene: TRBV9
abundance: .
j_gene: TRBJ2-1
len: 16
d_gene: .
CDR3nt: TGTGCCAGCAGCGTAGCTGGTAGCGGTTCCTACAATGAGCAGTTCTTC
CDR3aa: CASSVAGSGSYNEQFF

v_gene: TRBV6-6
abundance: .
j_gene: TRBJ2-3
len: 15
d_gene: TRBD2
CDR3nt: TGTGCCAGCACCTTGACTAGCGGGGGTACAGATACGCAGTATTTT
CDR3aa: CASTLTSGGTDTQYF

v_gene: TRBV5-1
abundance: .
j_gene: TRBJ2-3
len: 17
d_gene: .
CDR3nt: TGCGCCAGCAGCTGGGCCGGAGCGGGCGCTAGCACAGATACGCAGTATTTT
CDR3aa: CASSWAGAGASTDTQYF

v_gene: TRBV14
abundance: .
j_gene: TRBJ2-1
len: 14
d_gene: .
CDR3nt: TGTGCCAGCAGCCGGGGGTCTGCCTACAATGAGCAGTTCTTC
CDR3aa: CASSRGSAYNEQFF

v_gene: TRBV11-3
abundance: once
j_gene: TRBJ2-2
len: 12
d_gene: .
CDR3nt: TGTGCCAGCAGCCCCTTTACCGGGGAGCTGTTTTTT
CDR3aa: CASSPFTGELFF

v_gene: TRBV5-1
abundance: .
j_gene: TRBJ1-1
len: 14
d_gene: TRBD1
CDR3nt: TGCGCCAGCAGCTGGAGGGACAGTAACACTGAAGCTTTCTTT
CDR3aa: CASSWRDSNTEAFF

v_gene: TRBV5-6
abundance: .
j_gene: TRBJ2-3
len: 14
d_gene: .
CDR3nt: TGTGCCAGCAGCTTGGGGGGACGGCAAGATACGCAGTATTTT
CDR3aa: CASSLGGRQDTQYF

v_gene: TRBV29-1
abundance: once
j_gene: TRBJ2-7
len: 13
d_gene: TRBD1
CDR3nt: TGCAGCGTTGAGGGACAGGGGGCCTACGAGCAGTACTTC
CDR3aa: CSVEGQGAYEQYF

v_gene: TRBV4-1
abundance: .
j_gene: TRBJ2-7
len: 16
d_gene: .
CDR3nt: TGCGCCAGCAGCCAAGATGAAGACACCGGACGGTACGAGCAGTACTTC
CDR3aa: CASSQDEDTGRYEQYF

v_gene: TRBV5-6
abundance: .
j_gene: TRBJ2-7
len: 14
d_gene: .
CDR3nt: TGTGCCAGCAGCTTGTCCTTTACATCCCACGAGCAGTACTTC
CDR3aa: CASSLSFTSHEQYF

v_gene: TRBV4-2
abundance: .
j_gene: TRBJ2-1
len: 17
d_gene: .
CDR3nt: TGTGCCAGCAGCCAAGATCTTGCGGGACTGGCCAACAATGAGCAGTTCTTC
CDR3aa: CASSQDLAGLANNEQFF

v_gene: TRBV28
abundance: .
j_gene: TRBJ2-5
len: 15
d_gene: TRBD2
CDR3nt: TGTGCCAGCAGCAACCCTATCACAGCGGGGAGGGCCCAGTACTTC
CDR3aa: CASSNPITAGRAQYF

v_gene: TRBV11-1
abundance: .
j_gene: TRBJ2-1
len: 17
d_gene: TRBD2
CDR3nt: TGTGCCAGCAGCTCGGGACTAGCGGGAGAGGGCTACAATGAGCAGTTCTTC
CDR3aa: CASSSGLAGEGYNEQFF

v_gene: TRBV7-2
abundance: .
j_gene: TRBJ2-7
len: 12
d_gene: .
CDR3nt: TGTGCCAGCAGCTCGGGACCCCAGGAGCAGTACTTC
CDR3aa: CASSSGPQEQYF